The entry below describes one T cell receptor (beta chain). V was trimmed by 6 bases and J by 3 bases, leaving 12 bases between them. CDR1 MNHNS and CDR2 SASEGT come from the germline V gene. The CDR3 loop spans 14 amino acids. This entry belongs to a study of cytomegalovirus exposure and HLA in healthy donors. Both 60 Vbeta primers and 13 Jbeta primers went into the PCR. The data were produced by immunoSEQ multiplex PCR, yet TCRdb's version contains in-frame clones alone and is incomplete. Of roughly 110,000 clones listed, 60% to 85% were seen once; the top ten hold around 2.8%. This clonotype was sampled from a male donor in good health and CMV-seropositive. The sample consisted of PBMCs. The chain recombines TRBV6-1 with TRBJ1-5, with D possibly matching TRBD1 (6 bases). The chain's CDR3 is CASRQGNPNQPQHF. CDR3 nucleotides: TGTGCCAGCAGACAGGGAAATCCCAATCAGCCCCAGCATTTT.